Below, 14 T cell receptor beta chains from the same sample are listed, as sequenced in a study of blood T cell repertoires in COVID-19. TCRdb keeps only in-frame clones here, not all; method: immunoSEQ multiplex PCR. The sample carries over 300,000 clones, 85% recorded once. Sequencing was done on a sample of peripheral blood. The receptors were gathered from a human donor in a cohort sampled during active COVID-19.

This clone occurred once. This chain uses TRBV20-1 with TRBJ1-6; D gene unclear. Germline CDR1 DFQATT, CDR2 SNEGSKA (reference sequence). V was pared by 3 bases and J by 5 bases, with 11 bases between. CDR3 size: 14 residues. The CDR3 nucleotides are TGCAGTGCTAGTAAAACCGCTAATAATTCACCCCTCCACTTT. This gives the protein CSASKTANNSPLHF.

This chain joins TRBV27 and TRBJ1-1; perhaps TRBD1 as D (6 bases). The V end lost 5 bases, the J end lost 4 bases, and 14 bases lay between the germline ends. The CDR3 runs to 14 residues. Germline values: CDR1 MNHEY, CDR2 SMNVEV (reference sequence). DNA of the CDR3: TGTGCCAGCAGTCCGGACAGATTAGTCACTGAAGCTTTCTTT. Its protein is CASSPDRLVTEAFF.

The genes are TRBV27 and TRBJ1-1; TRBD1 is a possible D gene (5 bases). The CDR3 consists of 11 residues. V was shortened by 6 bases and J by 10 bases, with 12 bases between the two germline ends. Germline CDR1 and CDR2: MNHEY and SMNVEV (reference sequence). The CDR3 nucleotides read TGTGCCAGCAGCTCTGGGGGGGGAGCTTTCTTT. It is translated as CASSSGGGAFF.

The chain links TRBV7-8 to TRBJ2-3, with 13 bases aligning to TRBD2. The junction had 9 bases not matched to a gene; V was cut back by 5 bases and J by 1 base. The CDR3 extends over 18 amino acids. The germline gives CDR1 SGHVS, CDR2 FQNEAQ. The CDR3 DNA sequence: TGTGCCAGCAGCCACCTAACTAGCGGGGGGGCTGGCACAGATACGCAGTATTTT. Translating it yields CASSHLTSGGAGTDTQYF. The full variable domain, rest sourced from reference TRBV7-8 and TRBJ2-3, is GAGVSQSPRYKVAKRGQDVALRCDPISGHVSLFWYQQALGQGPEFLTYFQNEAQLDKSGLPSDRFFAERPEGSVSTLKIQRTQQEDSAVYLCASSHLTSGGAGTDTQYFGPGTRLTVL.

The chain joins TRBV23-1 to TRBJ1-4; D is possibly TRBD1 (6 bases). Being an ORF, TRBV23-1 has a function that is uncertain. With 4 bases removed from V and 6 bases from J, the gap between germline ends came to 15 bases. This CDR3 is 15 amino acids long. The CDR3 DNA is TGCGCCAGCAGTCCAGGGGCAGGGCGGTATGAAAAACTGTTTTTT. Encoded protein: CASSPGAGRYEKLFF.

The CDR3 sequence is CASSSPVLAGGEETQYF. The DNA of the CDR3 is TGTGCCAGCAGCTCCCCCGTTCTAGCGGGGGGAGAAGAGACCCAGTACTTC. The chain recombines TRBV11-3 with TRBJ2-5; 11 bases are a match to TRBD2. CDR3 length equals 17 residues. V trimming: 4 bases; J trimming: 3 bases; junction bases outside the gene matches: 10. From germline, CDR1 is SGHNT and CDR2 YENEEA. The whole variable domain, remainder taken from reference TRBV11-3 and TRBJ2-5, is EAGVVQSPRYKIIEKKQPVAFWCNPISGHNTLYWYLQNLGQGPELLIRYENEEAVDDSQLPKDRFSAERLKGVDSTLKIQPAELGDSAVYLCASSSPVLAGGEETQYFGPGTRLLVL.

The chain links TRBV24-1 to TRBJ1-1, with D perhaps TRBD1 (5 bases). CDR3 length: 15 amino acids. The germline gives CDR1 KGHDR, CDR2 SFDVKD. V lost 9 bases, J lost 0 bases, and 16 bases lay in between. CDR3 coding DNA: TGTGCCACCCGGGGCGGGGATCGGGTGAACACTGAAGCTTTCTTT. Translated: CATRGGDRVNTEAFF.

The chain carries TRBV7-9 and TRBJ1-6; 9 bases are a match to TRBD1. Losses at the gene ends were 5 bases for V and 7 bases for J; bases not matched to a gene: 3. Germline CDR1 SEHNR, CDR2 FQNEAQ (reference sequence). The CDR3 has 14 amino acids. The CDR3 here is CASSSGQGNSPLHF. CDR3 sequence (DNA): TGTGCCAGCAGCAGCGGACAGGGGAATTCACCCCTCCACTTT.

CDR3 region: CASSHSGFTDTQYF. The DNA for the CDR3 is TGTGCCAGCAGCCATAGCGGATTCACAGATACGCAGTATTTT. The rearrangement uses TRBV7-9 and TRBJ2-3, with a tentative D call TRBD2 (6 bases). Germline CDR1 SEHNR, CDR2 FQNEAQ (reference sequence). The CDR3 is 14 amino acids. Deletions cut 5 bases from V and 2 bases from J, with 11 bases between.

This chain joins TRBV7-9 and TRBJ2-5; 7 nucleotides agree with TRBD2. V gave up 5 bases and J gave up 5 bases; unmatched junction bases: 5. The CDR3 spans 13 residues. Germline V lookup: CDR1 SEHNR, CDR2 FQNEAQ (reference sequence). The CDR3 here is CASSPGGWETQYF. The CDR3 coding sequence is TGTGCCAGCAGCCCGGGGGGTTGGGAGACCCAGTACTTC.

The CDR3, as DNA: TGTGCCAGCTCCCCAGGGACAGGGGGCGCCGATGAAAAACTGTTTTTT. It translates to CASSPGTGGADEKLFF. The V call is TRBV18, the J call TRBJ1-4; 12 positions match TRBD1. J was trimmed by 6 bases and V by 6 bases; bases with no gene match: 8. The germline V gene has CDR1 KGHSH and CDR2 LQKENI. This CDR3 is 16 amino acids long.

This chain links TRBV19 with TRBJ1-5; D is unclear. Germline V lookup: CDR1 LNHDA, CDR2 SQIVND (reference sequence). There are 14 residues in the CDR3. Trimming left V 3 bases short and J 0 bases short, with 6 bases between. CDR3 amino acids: CASSIFISNQPQHF. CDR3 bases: TGTGCCAGTAGTATTTTCATTAGCAATCAGCCCCAGCATTTT.

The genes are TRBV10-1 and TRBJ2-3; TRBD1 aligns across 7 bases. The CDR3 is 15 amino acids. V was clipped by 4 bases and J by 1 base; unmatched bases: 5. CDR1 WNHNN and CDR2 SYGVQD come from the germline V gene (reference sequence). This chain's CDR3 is CASSADRDGTDTQYF. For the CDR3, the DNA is TGCGCCAGCAGTGCCGACAGGGACGGCACAGATACGCAGTATTTT.

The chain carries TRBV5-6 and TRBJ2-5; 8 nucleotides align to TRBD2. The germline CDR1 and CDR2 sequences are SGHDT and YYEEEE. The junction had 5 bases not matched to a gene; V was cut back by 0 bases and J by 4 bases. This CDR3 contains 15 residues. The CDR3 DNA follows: TGTGCCAGCAGCTTGGGCGGGGGGACGATAGAGACCCAGTACTTC. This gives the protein CASSLGGGTIETQYF. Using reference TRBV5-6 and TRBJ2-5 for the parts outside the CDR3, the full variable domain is DAGVTQSPTHLIKTRGQQVTLRCSPKSGHDTVSWYQQALGQGPQFIFQYYEEEERQRGNFPDRFSGHQFPNYSSELNVNALLLGDSALYLCASSLGGGTIETQYFGPGTRLLVL.